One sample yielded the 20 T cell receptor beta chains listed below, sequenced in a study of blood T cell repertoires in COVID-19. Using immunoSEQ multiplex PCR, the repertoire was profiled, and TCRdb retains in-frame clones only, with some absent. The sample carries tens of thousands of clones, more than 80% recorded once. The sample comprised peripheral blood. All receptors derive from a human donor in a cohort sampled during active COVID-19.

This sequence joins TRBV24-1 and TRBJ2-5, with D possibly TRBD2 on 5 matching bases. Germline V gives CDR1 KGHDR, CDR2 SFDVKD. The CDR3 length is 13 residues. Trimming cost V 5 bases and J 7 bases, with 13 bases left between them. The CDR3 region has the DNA TGTGCCACCAGTGGAAGCGGATTAGGGACCCAGTACTTC. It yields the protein CATSGSGLGTQYF.

CDR3 DNA: TGTGCCAGTGGGAAACCCCGGGACAGGAATACCTACGAGCAGTACTTC. This gives the protein CASGKPRDRNTYEQYF. This chain links TRBV3-1 (or the pseudogene TRBV3-2) with TRBJ2-7; 8 nucleotides line up with TRBD1. This CDR3 is 16 amino acids long. The J segment lost 2 bases and the V segment lost 9 bases, leaving 15 bases of the junction unmatched. Germline V gene lookup returns CDR1 LGHDT and CDR2 YNNKEL (reference sequence).

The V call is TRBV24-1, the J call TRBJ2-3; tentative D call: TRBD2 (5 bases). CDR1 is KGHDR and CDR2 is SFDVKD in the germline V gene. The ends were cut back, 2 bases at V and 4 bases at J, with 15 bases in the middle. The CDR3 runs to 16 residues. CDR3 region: CATSDSPGEGSDTQYF. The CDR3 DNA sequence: TGTGCCACCAGTGATTCGCCGGGTGAGGGTTCAGATACGCAGTATTTT.

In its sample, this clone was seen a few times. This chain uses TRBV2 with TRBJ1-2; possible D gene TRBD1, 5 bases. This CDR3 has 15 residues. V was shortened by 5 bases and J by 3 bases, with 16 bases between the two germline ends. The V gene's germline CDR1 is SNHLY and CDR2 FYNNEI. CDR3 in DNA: TGTGCCAGCAGTCCGGAAGGAGGGACCTACTATGGCTACACCTTC. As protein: CASSPEGGTYYGYTF.

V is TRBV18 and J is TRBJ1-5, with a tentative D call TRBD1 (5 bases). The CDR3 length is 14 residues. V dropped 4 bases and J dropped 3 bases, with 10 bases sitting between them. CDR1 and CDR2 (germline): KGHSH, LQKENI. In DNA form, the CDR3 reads TGTGCCAGCTCACTACAGGACGTCAATCAGCCCCAGCATTTT. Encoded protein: CASSLQDVNQPQHF.

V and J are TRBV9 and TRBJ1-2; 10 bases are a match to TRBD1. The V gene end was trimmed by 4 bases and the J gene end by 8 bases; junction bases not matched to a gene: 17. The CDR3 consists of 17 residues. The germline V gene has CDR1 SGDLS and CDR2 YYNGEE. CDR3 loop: CASSPNPGTGELKGYTF. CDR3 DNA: TGTGCCAGCAGCCCCAATCCTGGGACAGGGGAACTCAAAGGCTACACCTTC.

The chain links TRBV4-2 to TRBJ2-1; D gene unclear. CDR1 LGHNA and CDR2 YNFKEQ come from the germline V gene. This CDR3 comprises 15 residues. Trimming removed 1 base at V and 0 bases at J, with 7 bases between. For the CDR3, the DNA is TGTGCCAGCAGCCAAGTAGAGCGCTCCTACAATGAGCAGTTCTTC. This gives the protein CASSQVERSYNEQFF.

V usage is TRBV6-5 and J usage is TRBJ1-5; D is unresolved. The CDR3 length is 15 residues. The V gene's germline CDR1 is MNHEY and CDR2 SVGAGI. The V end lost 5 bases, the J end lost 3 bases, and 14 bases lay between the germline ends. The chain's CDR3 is CASSPLDGNNQPQHF. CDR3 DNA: TGTGCCAGCAGTCCACTGGACGGGAACAATCAGCCCCAGCATTTT.

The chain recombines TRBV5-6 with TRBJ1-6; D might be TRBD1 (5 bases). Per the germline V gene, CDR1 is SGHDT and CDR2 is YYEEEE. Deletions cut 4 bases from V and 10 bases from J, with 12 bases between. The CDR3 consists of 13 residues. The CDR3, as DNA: TGTGCCAGCAGCCGCCGGGACTACTCACCCCTCCACTTT. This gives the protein CASSRRDYSPLHF. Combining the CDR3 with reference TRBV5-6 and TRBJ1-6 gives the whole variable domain DAGVTQSPTHLIKTRGQQVTLRCSPKSGHDTVSWYQQALGQGPQFIFQYYEEEERQRGNFPDRFSGHQFPNYSSELNVNALLLGDSALYLCASSRRDYSPLHFGNGTRLTVT.

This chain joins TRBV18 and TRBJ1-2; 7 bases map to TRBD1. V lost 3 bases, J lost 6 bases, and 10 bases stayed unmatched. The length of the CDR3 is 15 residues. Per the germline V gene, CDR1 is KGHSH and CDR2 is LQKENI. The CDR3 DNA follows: TGTGCCAGCTCACCGGGACAGCTTGGAGGTGATGGCTACACCTTC. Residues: CASSPGQLGGDGYTF.

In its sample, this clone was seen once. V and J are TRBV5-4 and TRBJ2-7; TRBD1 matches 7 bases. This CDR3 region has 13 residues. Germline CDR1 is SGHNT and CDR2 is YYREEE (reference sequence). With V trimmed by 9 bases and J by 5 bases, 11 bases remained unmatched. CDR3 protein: CANGRQGSNEQYF. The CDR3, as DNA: TGTGCCAACGGCCGACAGGGATCCAACGAGCAGTACTTC.

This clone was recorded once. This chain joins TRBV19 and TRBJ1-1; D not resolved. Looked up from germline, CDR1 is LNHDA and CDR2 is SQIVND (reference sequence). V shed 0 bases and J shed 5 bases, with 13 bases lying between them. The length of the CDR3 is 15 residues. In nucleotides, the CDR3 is TGTGCCAGTAGTATAGATTTTCTGCGGGGAACTGAAGCTTTCTTT. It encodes CASSIDFLRGTEAFF.

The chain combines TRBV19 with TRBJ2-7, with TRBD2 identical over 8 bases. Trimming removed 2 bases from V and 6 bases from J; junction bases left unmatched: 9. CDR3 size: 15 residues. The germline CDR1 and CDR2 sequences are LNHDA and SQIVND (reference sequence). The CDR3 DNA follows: TGTGCCAGTAGTATATCCGGGAGGGCGGCGAGCGAGCAGTACTTC. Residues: CASSISGRAASEQYF.

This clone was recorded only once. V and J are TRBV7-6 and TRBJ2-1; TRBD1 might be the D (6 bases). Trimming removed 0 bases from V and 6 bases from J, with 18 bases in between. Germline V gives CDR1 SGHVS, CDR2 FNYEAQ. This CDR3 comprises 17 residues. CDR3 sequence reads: CASSLATSRTDSNEQFF. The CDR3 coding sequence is TGTGCCAGCAGCTTAGCTACGTCTCGGACAGATTCCAATGAGCAGTTCTTC.

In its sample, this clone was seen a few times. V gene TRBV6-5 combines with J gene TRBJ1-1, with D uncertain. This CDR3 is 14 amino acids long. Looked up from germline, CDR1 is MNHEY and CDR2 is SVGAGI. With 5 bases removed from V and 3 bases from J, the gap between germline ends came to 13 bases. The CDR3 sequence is CASSLLLRDTEAFF. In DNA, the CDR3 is TGTGCCAGCAGTCTACTACTGAGGGACACTGAAGCTTTCTTT.

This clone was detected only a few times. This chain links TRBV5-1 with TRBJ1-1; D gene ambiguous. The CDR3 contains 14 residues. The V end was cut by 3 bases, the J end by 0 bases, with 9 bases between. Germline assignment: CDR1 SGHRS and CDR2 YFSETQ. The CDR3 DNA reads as TGCGCCAGCAGCTATAGAGGGATGAACACTGAAGCTTTCTTT. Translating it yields CASSYRGMNTEAFF.

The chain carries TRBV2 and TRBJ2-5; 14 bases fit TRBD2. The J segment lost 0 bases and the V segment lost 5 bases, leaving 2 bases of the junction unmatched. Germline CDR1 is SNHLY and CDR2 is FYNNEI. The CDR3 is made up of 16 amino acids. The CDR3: CASSKTSGGDQETQYF. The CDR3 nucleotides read TGTGCCAGCAGTAAGACTAGCGGGGGGGACCAAGAGACCCAGTACTTC.

CDR3 nucleotides: TGTGCCAGTAGTGGGGACCGGGACAGCCTACCAACTAATGAAAAACTGTTTTTT. Translation gives CASSGDRDSLPTNEKLFF. The chain links TRBV19 to TRBJ1-4; 7 nucleotides agree with TRBD1. V lost 5 bases, J lost 0 bases, and 12 bases stayed unmatched. The CDR3 length is 18 residues. Germline lookup yields CDR1 LNHDA and CDR2 SQIVND (reference sequence).

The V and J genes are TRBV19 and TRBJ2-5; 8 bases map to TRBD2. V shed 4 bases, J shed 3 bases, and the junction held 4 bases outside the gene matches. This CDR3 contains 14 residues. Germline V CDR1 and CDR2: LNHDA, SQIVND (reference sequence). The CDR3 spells CASSKKRGKETQYF. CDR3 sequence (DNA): TGTGCCAGTAGTAAGAAGCGGGGGAAAGAGACCCAGTACTTC.

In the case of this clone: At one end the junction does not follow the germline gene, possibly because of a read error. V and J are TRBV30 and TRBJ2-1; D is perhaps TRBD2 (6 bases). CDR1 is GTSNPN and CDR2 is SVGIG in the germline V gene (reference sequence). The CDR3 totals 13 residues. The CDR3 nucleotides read TGTGCCTGGGGGCTCGGGAGATACACTGAGCAGTTCTTC. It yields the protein CAWGLGRYTEQFF.